Presented here are 6 T cell receptor beta chains from one specimen sequenced in a study of blood T cell repertoires in COVID-19. The data were produced by immunoSEQ multiplex PCR, yet TCRdb's version contains in-frame clones alone and is incomplete. This sample has about 56,000 clones; approximately 88% occur once, and the top ten carry over 15%. The source material was peripheral blood. These receptors were taken from a human donor in a cohort sampled during active COVID-19.

In this sample, this clone turned up once. This chain connects TRBV30 to TRBJ1-2; 7 positions match TRBD1. V dropped 6 bases and J dropped 11; count of bases not matched to a gene: 12. The CDR3 extends over 12 amino acids. The V gene's germline CDR1 is GTSNPN and CDR2 SVGIG (reference sequence). This CDR3 is CACTGAPGVYTF. CDR3 coding DNA: TGTGCCTGCACAGGGGCCCCGGGGGTATACACCTTC. The full variable domain, completed using reference TRBV30 and TRBJ1-2, is SQTIHQWPATLVQPVGSPLSLECTVEGTSNPNLYWYRQAAGRGLQLLFYSVGIGQISSEVPQNLSASRPQDRQFILSSKKLLLSDSGFYLCACTGAPGVYTFGSGTRLTVV.

This sequence joins TRBV5-6 and TRBJ2-5; the match to TRBD1 covers 7 bases. CDR1 is SGHDT and CDR2 is YYEEEE in the germline V gene. The CDR3 extends over 14 amino acids. V shed 4 bases, J shed 5 bases, and the junction held 8 bases outside the gene matches. The CDR3 DNA follows: TGTGCCAGCAGCATGGTCAGGGGGTACGAGACCCAGTACTTC. Residues: CASSMVRGYETQYF. The complete variable domain, with remaining parts taken from reference TRBV5-6 and TRBJ2-5, reads DAGVTQSPTHLIKTRGQQVTLRCSPKSGHDTVSWYQQALGQGPQFIFQYYEEEERQRGNFPDRFSGHQFPNYSSELNVNALLLGDSALYLCASSMVRGYETQYFGPGTRLLVL.

This rearrangement joins TRBV18 to TRBJ1-2; TRBD1 matches 11 bases. The junction had 6 bases not matched to a gene; V was cut back by 6 bases and J by 3 bases. Germline CDR1 is KGHSH and CDR2 is LQKENI. This CDR3 contains 15 residues. In nucleotides, the CDR3 is TGTGCCAGCTCCCTGGACAGGGGGCGCGACTATGGCTACACCTTC. It codes for CASSLDRGRDYGYTF.

This clone has only a few counts. The V gene is TRBV2, the J gene TRBJ1-3; TRBD1 matches at 11 bases. The V segment lost 4 bases and the J segment 2 bases; nucleotides outside the gene matches: 1. The germline V gene has CDR1 SNHLY and CDR2 FYNNEI. This CDR3 spans 15 amino acids. For the CDR3, the DNA is TGTGCCAGCAGTGCGGACAGGGGGCCTGGAAACACCATATATTTT. It yields the protein CASSADRGPGNTIYF.

The sample holds one count of this clone. This rearrangement joins TRBV6-2 or TRBV6-3 to TRBJ1-5, with a tentative D call TRBD1 (5 bases). Per the germline V gene, CDR1 is MNHEY and CDR2 is SVGEGT. V was cut by 5 bases and J by 2 bases, with 16 bases left in between. This CDR3 is 16 amino acids long. The CDR3 is CASSRGSQGGNQPQHF. The CDR3 DNA is TGTGCCAGCAGTCGTGGGTCCCAGGGTGGCAATCAGCCCCAGCATTTT.

The chain has TRBV19 and TRBJ1-1, with D possibly matching TRBD1 (5 bases). The germline V gene has CDR1 LNHDA and CDR2 SQIVND (reference sequence). V lost 1 base to trimming and J lost 2 bases, with 11 bases between them. The CDR3 has 15 amino acids. The CDR3 region is CASSIAGRSNTEAFF. The CDR3 coding sequence is TGTGCCAGTAGTATAGCAGGGCGTAGTAACACTGAAGCTTTCTTT.